Shown below are 21 T cell receptor beta chains from a single sample sequenced in a study of cytomegalovirus exposure and HLA in healthy donors. Primers for the PCR totalled 60 Vbeta and 13 Jbeta. Libraries were prepared by immunoSEQ multiplex PCR; TCRdb keeps only in-frame clonotypes and omits some of them. The sample lists approximately 59,000 clones, around 73% seen once, with under 3% in the top ten. The specimen was PBMCs. All receptors come from a girl under 18 in good health and CMV-seropositive.

V is TRBV19 and J is TRBJ1-5, with 7 positions matching TRBD1. V gave up 6 bases and J gave up 1 base; unmatched junction bases: 9. The CDR3 has 16 residues. The germline gives CDR1 LNHDA, CDR2 SQIVND (reference sequence). Here the CDR3 reads CASSRNDRASNQPQHF. DNA of the CDR3: TGTGCCAGTAGCCGAAACGACAGGGCGAGCAATCAGCCCCAGCATTTT.

This sequence joins TRBV4-1 and TRBJ1-5, with 7 bases identical to TRBD1. Germline V gene lookup returns CDR1 MGHRA and CDR2 YSYEKL. The CDR3 spans 16 residues. With V trimmed by 0 bases and J by 5 bases, 7 bases remained unmatched. The CDR3 reads CASSQDRSRGYQPQHF. The CDR3 bases are TGCGCCAGCAGCCAAGATCGGTCCAGGGGGTATCAGCCCCAGCATTTT.

V and J are TRBV21-1 and TRBJ2-7; the table's D call TRBD2 went unverified against the DNA. TRBV21-1 is noted as a pseudogene. CDR3 length: 15 residues. The CDR3 DNA reads TGTGCCAGCAGCAATGCGGCTAGCGGGACCTACGAGCAGTACTTC. This translates into CASSNAASGTYEQYF.

V usage is TRBV5-1 and J usage is TRBJ2-1; 7 bases are a match to TRBD2. The J segment lost 0 bases and the V segment lost 1 base, leaving 4 bases of the junction unmatched. The CDR3 is made up of 16 amino acids. Germline assignment: CDR1 SGHRS and CDR2 YFSETQ. The CDR3 sequence is CASSLLGGSSYNEQFF. The CDR3 bases are TGCGCCAGCAGCTTGCTGGGGGGGAGCTCCTACAATGAGCAGTTCTTC.

The chain links TRBV6-1 to TRBJ1-1; 9 positions match TRBD1. The CDR3 consists of 14 residues. Germline values: CDR1 MNHNS, CDR2 SASEGT. After removal of 6 bases from V and 3 bases from J, the junction contained 5 bases not matched to a gene. CDR3 region: CASSERQGDTEAFF. CDR3 bases: TGTGCCAGCAGCGAGAGACAGGGGGACACTGAAGCTTTCTTT.

The chain links TRBV5-1 to TRBJ2-5, with D uncertain. The germline V and J ends were trimmed by 4 bases and 1 base, with 11 bases remaining between them. CDR1 is SGHRS, CDR2 YFSETQ, per germline. The CDR3 loop spans 14 amino acids. The CDR3 is CASSPEWAQETQYF. The DNA for the CDR3 is TGCGCCAGCAGCCCTGAATGGGCCCAAGAGACCCAGTACTTC.

The chain combines TRBV28 with TRBJ2-3; 10 positions agree with TRBD1. The CDR3 is 15 amino acids. Per germline, CDR1 MDHEN and CDR2 SYDVKM. V shed 4 bases and J 4 bases; nucleotides not matched to a gene: 5. CDR3 sequence reads: CASSSTGGIADTQYF. Written as DNA, the CDR3 is TGTGCCAGCAGTTCGACAGGGGGCATAGCAGATACGCAGTATTTT.

The genes are TRBV30 and TRBJ1-2; no clear D. Germline V lookup: CDR1 GTSNPN, CDR2 SVGIG (reference sequence). The CDR3 extends over 16 amino acids. V lost 0 bases, J lost 5 bases, and 19 bases lay in between. CDR3 sequence (DNA): TGTGCCTGGAGTGTACACGGGGTCGGTTTTGGATATGGCTACACCTTC. Protein: CAWSVHGVGFGYGYTF. The entire variable domain, with the rest obtained from reference TRBV30 and TRBJ1-2, is as follows: SQTIHQWPATLVQPVGSPLSLECTVEGTSNPNLYWYRQAAGRGLQLLFYSVGIGQISSEVPQNLSASRPQDRQFILSSKKLLLSDSGFYLCAWSVHGVGFGYGYTFGSGTRLTVV.

This clone has just one count. This rearrangement joins TRBV5-4 to TRBJ2-7; D is perhaps TRBD2 (5 bases). The CDR3 totals 15 residues. Trimming removed 2 bases at V and 4 bases at J, with 16 bases between. The germline gives CDR1 SGHNT, CDR2 YYREEE (reference sequence). Here the CDR3 DNA reads TGTGCCAGCAGCTTCCGAGAGGGTTCCGTTTACGAGCAGTACTTC. This sequence encodes CASSFREGSVYEQYF.

This clone was counted once. The V and J genes are TRBV5-4 and TRBJ2-3, with 7 bases matching TRBD1. This CDR3 region has 13 residues. The V gene's germline CDR1 is SGHNT and CDR2 YYREEE (reference sequence). V shed 4 bases, J shed 3 bases, and the junction held 2 bases outside the gene matches. CDR3 sequence: CASSQTGTDTQYF. DNA of the CDR3: TGTGCCAGCAGCCAGACAGGGACAGATACGCAGTATTTT.

Only a few counts were recorded for this clone. This chain joins TRBV5-6 and TRBJ2-1; 10 bases are shared with TRBD1. The CDR3 spans 16 residues. Germline lookup yields CDR1 SGHDT and CDR2 YYEEEE. With 7 bases clipped from V and 5 bases from J, the junction kept 12 bases outside the gene matches. In DNA, the CDR3 is TGTGCCAGCGGAGCCGTAGGACAGGGGGGGCACAATGAGCAGTTCTTC. Protein: CASGAVGQGGHNEQFF.

To note about this clone: At one end the junction does not follow the germline gene, possibly because of a read error. This chain uses TRBV2 with TRBJ2-3; the D is unclear. This CDR3 spans 12 amino acids. The germline gives CDR1 SNHLY, CDR2 FYNNEI. The CDR3 nucleotides are TGTGCCAGCAGCTACGACACAAATACGCAGTATTTT. It codes for CASSYDTNTQYF.

This clone was seen a few times. The chain has TRBV6-1 and TRBJ2-1, with 7 bases matching TRBD2. V lost 4 bases and J lost 7; bases outside the gene matches: 10. The CDR3 spans 15 residues. From germline, CDR1 is MNHNS and CDR2 SASEGT. CDR3: CASSVLLAKGNEQFF. The CDR3 coding sequence is TGTGCCAGCAGTGTGTTACTAGCGAAGGGTAATGAGCAGTTCTTC.

The chain carries TRBV28 and TRBJ1-4; D remains ambiguous. Deletions cut 7 bases from V and 8 bases from J, with 20 bases between. The CDR3 loop spans 15 amino acids. Germline V CDR1 and CDR2: MDHEN, SYDVKM. The CDR3 loop is CASIPVNYGVEKLFF. The CDR3 bases are TGTGCCAGCATCCCGGTGAACTACGGGGTCGAAAAACTGTTTTTT.

This clone was detected only a few times. This chain uses TRBV30 with TRBJ2-5, with TRBD1 identical over 10 bases. Germline loops: CDR1 GTSNPN, CDR2 SVGIG (reference sequence). The CDR3 spans 16 residues. V dropped 3 bases and J dropped 5; count of bases not matched to a gene: 12. Written as DNA, the CDR3 is TGTGCCTGGAGGGCCCCGGGACAGGGGAGAGTGGAGACCCAGTACTTC. This gives the protein CAWRAPGQGRVETQYF.

The J gene is TRBJ1-1, the V gene TRBV2; D is undetermined. Germline lookup yields CDR1 SNHLY and CDR2 FYNNEI. This CDR3 comprises 11 residues. V lost 5 bases and J lost 8, with 9 bases in between. This chain's CDR3 is CASSYYWEAFF. The CDR3 DNA follows: TGTGCCAGCAGTTATTACTGGGAAGCTTTCTTT.

The V and J genes are TRBV28 and TRBJ2-1; TRBD2 might be the D (5 bases). The ends were cut back, 6 bases at V and 6 bases at J, with 18 bases in the middle. Germline CDR1 MDHEN, CDR2 SYDVKM. CDR3 length equals 15 residues. The CDR3 here is CASRGGFLGGNEQFF. The DNA of the CDR3 is TGTGCCAGCAGGGGTGGGTTCCTAGGAGGCAATGAGCAGTTCTTC. The whole variable domain, filled in from reference TRBV28 and TRBJ2-1, reads DVKVTQSSRYLVKRTGEKVFLECVQDMDHENMFWYRQDPGLGLRLIYFSYDVKMKEKGDIPEGYSVSREKKERFSLILESASTNQTSMYLCASRGGFLGGNEQFFGPGTRLTVL.

V gene TRBV11-3 combines with J gene TRBJ1-1, with D hard to call. This CDR3 comprises 12 residues. V lost 4 bases and J 7 bases, leaving 10 bases between the germline ends. CDR1 is SGHNT, CDR2 YENEEA, per germline. This CDR3 is CASSSKEREAFF. The CDR3 DNA is TGTGCCAGCAGCTCTAAAGAACGTGAAGCTTTCTTT.

This clone appeared a single time. J is TRBJ2-5 and V is TRBV7-2; D is unclear. The CDR3 has 14 residues. The V gene's germline CDR1 is SGHTA and CDR2 FQGNSA. The V end was cut by 5 bases, the J end by 5 bases, with 15 bases between. The CDR3 nucleotides are TGTGCCAGCAGCCAGACGGCGCTCGGGGAGACCCAGTACTTC. It specifies CASSQTALGETQYF.

The rearrangement joins TRBV28 to TRBJ2-5, with D maybe TRBD1 (6 bases). V dropped 5 bases and J dropped 11 bases, with 15 bases sitting between them. The V gene's germline CDR1 is MDHEN and CDR2 SYDVKM. The length of the CDR3 is 12 residues. The CDR3 loop reads CASSRGQSRQYF. CDR3 in DNA: TGTGCCAGCAGTAGGGGACAATCTAGGCAGTACTTC.

V gene TRBV29-1 combines with J gene TRBJ2-1; D gene uncertain. Deletions cut 2 bases from V and 7 bases from J, with 12 bases between. The CDR3 has 13 amino acids. Germline assignment: CDR1 SQVTM and CDR2 ANQGSEA. In DNA, the CDR3 is TGCAGCGTTGAAATTCGTTCCGGTAATGAGCAGTTCTTC. Its protein product is CSVEIRSGNEQFF.